Listed below are T cell receptor beta chains from one sample, sequenced in a study of shared clonotypes between healthy human individuals. Some clones are missing from TCRdb's copy, which holds only in-frame ones; the method was immunoSEQ multiplex PCR. The sample records about 960,000 clones, around three quarters being singletons. Sequencing was performed on memory CD4+ T cells sorted from blood. Receptor source: a man younger than 30 in good health. Each CDR3 is given with its conserved first and last residue. Clone size appears in some rows only: once, few, many, or a class for an expanded clone.

size,V,CDR3
NA,TRBV2,CAARREALSGANVLTF
NA,TRBV5-4,CASSSDGLIGELFF
NA,TRBV5-1,CASSSGAPYEQYF
few,TRBV5-1,CASKREVAKNIQYF
few,TRBV6-1,CASSEQTGGGGQPQHF
NA,TRBV18,CASSPGQGGAGELFF
once,TRBV7-2,CASGFLSGANVLTF
NA,TRBV5-4,CASSFRGSNYGYTF
many,TRBV27,CASSLKETGAYEQYF
NA,TRBV5-1,CASYNSGTLPDTQYF
NA,TRBV4-3,CASSQAETGARGTQYF
NA,TRBV18,CASSFSDEQFF
NA,TRBV7-2,CASSLQENTEAFF
once,TRBV5-1,CASSLGDRYGYTF
few,TRBV19,CASHTGTPRNGYTF
NA,TRBV7-7,CASSYGGLINEQFF
once,TRBV11-2,CASSLGQGPAFF